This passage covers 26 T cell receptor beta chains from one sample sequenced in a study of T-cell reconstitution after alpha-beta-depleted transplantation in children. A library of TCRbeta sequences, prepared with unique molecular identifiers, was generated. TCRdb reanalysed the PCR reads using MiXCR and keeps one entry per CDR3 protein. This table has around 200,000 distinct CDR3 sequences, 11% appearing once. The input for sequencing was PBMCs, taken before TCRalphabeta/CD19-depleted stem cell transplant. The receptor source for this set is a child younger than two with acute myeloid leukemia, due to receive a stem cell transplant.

The CDR3 sequence: CASSFSTGVYGYTF. The DNA for the CDR3 is TGTGCCAGCAGTTTCTCCACAGGAGTCTACGGCTACACCTTC. The gene calls are TRBV28 and TRBJ1-2; maybe TRBD1 (5 bases). Trimming took 3 bases from V and 8 from J, leaving 16 bases between them. The CDR3 loop spans 14 amino acids. Germline CDR1 is MDHEN and CDR2 is SYDVKM.

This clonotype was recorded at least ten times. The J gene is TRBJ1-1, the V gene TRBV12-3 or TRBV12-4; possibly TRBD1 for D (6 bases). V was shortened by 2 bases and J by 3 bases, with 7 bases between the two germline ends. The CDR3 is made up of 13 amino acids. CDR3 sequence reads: CASSLKGDTEAFF. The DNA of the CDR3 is TGTGCCAGCAGTTTAAAGGGGGACACTGAAGCTTTCTTT.

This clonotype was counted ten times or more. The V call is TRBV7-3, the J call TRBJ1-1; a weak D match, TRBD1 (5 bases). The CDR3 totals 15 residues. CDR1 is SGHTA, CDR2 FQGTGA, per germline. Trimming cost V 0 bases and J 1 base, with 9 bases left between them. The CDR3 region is CASSLTTGGNTEAFF. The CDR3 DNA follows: TGTGCCAGCAGCTTAACTACAGGTGGGAACACTGAAGCTTTCTTT.

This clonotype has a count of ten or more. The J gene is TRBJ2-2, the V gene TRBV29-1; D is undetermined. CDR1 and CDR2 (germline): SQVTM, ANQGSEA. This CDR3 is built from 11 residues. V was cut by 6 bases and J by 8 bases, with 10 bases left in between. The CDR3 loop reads CSVLSGGELFF. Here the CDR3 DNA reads TGCAGCGTCCTTTCTGGAGGGGAGCTGTTTTTT.

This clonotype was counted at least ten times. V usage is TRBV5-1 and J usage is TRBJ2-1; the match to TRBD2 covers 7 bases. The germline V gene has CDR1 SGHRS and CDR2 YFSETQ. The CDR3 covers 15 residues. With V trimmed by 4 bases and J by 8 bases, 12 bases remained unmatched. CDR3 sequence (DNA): TGCGCCAGCAGCCAAGGACTAGTTATTATAGATGAGCAGTTCTTC. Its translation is CASSQGLVIIDEQFF.

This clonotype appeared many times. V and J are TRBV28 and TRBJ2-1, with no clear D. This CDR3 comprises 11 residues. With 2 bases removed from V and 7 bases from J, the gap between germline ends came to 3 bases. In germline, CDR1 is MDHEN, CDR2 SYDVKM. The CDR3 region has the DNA TGTGCCAGCAGTTTAAGAAATGAGCAGTTCTTC. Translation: CASSLRNEQFF.

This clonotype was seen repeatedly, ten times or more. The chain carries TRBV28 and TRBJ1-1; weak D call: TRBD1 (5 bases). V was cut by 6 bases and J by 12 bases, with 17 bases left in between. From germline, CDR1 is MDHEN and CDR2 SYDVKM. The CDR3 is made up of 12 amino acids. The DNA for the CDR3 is TGTGCCAGCAGGGTCGGGGCGGCGCAACCTTTCTTT. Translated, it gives CASRVGAAQPFF.

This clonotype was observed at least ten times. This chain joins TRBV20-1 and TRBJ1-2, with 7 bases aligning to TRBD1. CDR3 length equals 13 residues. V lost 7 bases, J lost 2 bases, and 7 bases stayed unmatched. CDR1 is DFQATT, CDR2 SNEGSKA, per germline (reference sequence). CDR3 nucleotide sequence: TGCAGTGGTCGAGGGGGCACGAACTATGGCTACACCTTC. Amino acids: CSGRGGTNYGYTF.

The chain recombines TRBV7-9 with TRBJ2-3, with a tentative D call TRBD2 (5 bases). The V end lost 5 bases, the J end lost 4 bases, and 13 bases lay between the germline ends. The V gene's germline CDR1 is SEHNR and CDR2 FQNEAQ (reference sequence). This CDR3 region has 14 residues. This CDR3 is CASSMLARPDTQYF. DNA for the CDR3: TGTGCCAGCAGCATGCTAGCTCGGCCAGATACGCAGTATTTT.

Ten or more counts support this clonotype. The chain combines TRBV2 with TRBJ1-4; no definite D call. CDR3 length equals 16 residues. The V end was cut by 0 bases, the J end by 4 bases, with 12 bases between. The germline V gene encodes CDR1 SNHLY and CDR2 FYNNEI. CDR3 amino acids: CASSEAGGGYNEKLFF. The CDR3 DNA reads TGTGCCAGCAGTGAAGCAGGAGGAGGGTATAATGAAAAACTGTTTTTT.

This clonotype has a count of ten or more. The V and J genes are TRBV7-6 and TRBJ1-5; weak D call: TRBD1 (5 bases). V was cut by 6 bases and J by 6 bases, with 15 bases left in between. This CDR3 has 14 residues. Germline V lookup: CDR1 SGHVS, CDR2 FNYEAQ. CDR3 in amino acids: CASSFRQGGQPQHF. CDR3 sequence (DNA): TGTGCCAGCAGTTTTAGGCAGGGCGGTCAGCCCCAGCATTTT.

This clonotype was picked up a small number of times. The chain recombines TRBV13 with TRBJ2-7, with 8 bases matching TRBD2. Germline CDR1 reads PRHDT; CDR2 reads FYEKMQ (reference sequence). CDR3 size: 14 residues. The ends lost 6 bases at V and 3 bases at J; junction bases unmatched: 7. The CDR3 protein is CASRRSGSLYEQYF. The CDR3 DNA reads TGTGCCAGCAGGAGGAGCGGGAGCCTCTACGAGCAGTACTTC.

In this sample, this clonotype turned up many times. The DNA for the CDR3 is TGCGCCAGCCGAGGGGGGGACCCCGGGGAGCTGTTTTTT. Its translation: CASRGGDPGELFF. V gene TRBV5-1 combines with J gene TRBJ2-2, with D perhaps matching TRBD2 (7 bases). The CDR3 sequence is 13 residues long. V shed 7 bases and J shed 6 bases, with 13 bases lying between them. Germline V gene lookup returns CDR1 SGHRS and CDR2 YFSETQ.

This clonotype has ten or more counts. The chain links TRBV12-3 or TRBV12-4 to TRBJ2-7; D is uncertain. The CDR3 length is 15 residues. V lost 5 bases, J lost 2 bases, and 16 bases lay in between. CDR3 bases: TGTGCCAGCAGTCGCAGACGCGCTATTACCTACGAGCAGTACTTC. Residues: CASSRRRAITYEQYF.

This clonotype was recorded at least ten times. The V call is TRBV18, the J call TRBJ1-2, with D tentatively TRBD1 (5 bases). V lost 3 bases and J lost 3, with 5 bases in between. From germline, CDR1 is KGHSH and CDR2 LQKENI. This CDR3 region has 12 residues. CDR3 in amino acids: CASSPGHYGYTF. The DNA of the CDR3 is TGTGCCAGCTCACCGGGACACTATGGCTACACCTTC.

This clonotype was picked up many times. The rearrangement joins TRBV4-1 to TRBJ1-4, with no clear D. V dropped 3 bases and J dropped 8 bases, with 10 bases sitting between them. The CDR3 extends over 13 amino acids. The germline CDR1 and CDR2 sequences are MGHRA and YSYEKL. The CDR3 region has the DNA TGCGCCAGCAGCCAGGTGGAAGAAGAAAAACTGTTTTTT. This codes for CASSQVEEEKLFF.

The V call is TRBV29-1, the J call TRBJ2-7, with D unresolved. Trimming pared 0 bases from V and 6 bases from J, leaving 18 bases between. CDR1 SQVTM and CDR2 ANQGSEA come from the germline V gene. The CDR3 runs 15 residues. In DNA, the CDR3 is TGCAGCGTTGAAGAAACGACGAAGGTGAAAGGCGAGCAGTACTTC. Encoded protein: CSVEETTKVKGEQYF.

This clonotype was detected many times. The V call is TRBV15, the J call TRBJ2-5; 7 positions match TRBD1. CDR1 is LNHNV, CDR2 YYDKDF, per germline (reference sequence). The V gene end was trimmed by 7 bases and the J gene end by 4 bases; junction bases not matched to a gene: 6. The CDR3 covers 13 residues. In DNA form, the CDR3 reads TGTGCCACCAAAACAGGGGTGGGAGAGACCCAGTACTTC. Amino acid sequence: CATKTGVGETQYF.

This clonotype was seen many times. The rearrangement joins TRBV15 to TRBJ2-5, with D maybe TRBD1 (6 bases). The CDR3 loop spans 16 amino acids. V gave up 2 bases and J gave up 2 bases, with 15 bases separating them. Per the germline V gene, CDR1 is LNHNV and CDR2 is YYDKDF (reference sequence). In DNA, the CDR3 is TGTGCCACCAGCAGATCAACAGGGATTGCTCAAGAGACCCAGTACTTC. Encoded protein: CATSRSTGIAQETQYF.

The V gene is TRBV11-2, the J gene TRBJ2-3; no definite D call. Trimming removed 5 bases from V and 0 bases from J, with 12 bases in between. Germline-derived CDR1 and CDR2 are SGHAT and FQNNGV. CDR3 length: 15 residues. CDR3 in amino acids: CASSPTSTSTDTQYF. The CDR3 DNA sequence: TGTGCCAGCAGCCCGACTTCTACTAGCACAGATACGCAGTATTTT.

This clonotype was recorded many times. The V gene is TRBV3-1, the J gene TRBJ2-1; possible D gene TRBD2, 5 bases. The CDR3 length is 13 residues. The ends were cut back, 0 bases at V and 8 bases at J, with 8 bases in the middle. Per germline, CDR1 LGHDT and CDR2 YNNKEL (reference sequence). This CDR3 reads CASSQDRSDEQFF. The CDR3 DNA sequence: TGTGCCAGCAGCCAAGATCGTAGCGATGAGCAGTTCTTC.

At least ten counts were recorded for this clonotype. The CDR3 coding sequence is TGTGCCATCAGTGGAGTAATAGCGGGAGATACGCAGTATTTT. This encodes CAISGVIAGDTQYF. The chain joins TRBV10-3 to TRBJ2-3; 7 nucleotides line up with TRBD2. The germline V gene has CDR1 ENHRY and CDR2 SYGVKD. This CDR3 is 14 amino acids long. The ends lost 4 bases at V and 5 bases at J; junction bases unmatched: 6.

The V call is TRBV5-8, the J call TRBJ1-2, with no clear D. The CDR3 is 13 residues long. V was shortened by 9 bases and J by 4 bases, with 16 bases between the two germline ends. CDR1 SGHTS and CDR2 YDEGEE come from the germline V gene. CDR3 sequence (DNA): TGTGCCATGGGCCCCGGCGGTAGCTATGGCTACACCTTC. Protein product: CAMGPGGSYGYTF.

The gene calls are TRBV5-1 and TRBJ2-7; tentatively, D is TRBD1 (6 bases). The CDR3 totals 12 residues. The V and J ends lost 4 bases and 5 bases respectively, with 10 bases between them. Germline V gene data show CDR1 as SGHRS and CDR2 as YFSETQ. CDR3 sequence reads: CASSRNRDEQYF. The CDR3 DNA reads TGCGCCAGCAGCCGGAACAGGGACGAGCAGTACTTC.

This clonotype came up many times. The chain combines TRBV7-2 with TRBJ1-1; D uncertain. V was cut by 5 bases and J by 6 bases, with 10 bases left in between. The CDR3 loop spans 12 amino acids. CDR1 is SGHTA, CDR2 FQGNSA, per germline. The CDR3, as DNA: TGTGCCAGCAGCGACGTGAGGGCTGAAGCTTTCTTT. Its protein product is CASSDVRAEAFF.

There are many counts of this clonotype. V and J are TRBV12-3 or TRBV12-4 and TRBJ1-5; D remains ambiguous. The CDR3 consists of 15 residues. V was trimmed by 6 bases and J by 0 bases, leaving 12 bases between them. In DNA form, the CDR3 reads TGTGCCAGCAGCCCCGGACGGCTTAGCAATCAGCCCCAGCATTTT. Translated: CASSPGRLSNQPQHF.